Listed here are 27 T cell receptor beta chains from one sample, sequenced in a study of cytomegalovirus exposure and HLA in healthy donors. PCR used 60 Vbeta primers and 13 Jbeta primers. Data came from immunoSEQ multiplex PCR; TCRdb stores just in-frame clones and leaves some out. In the table there are fewer than 200,000 clones, about two thirds of which are singletons. Source material: PBMCs. The receptors come from a woman aged 18-29 years in good health and CMV-seropositive.

This chain joins TRBV5-6 and TRBJ2-5, with D tentatively TRBD1 (5 bases). The CDR3 sequence is 11 residues long. CDR1 is SGHDT, CDR2 YYEEEE, per germline. V shed 0 bases and J shed 12 bases, with 9 bases lying between them. In DNA, the CDR3 is TGTGCCAGCAGCTTGGGCAGGGAAAAGTACTTC. Translation gives CASSLGREKYF. The full variable domain, its missing parts supplied by reference TRBV5-6 and TRBJ2-5, is DAGVTQSPTHLIKTRGQQVTLRCSPKSGHDTVSWYQQALGQGPQFIFQYYEEEERQRGNFPDRFSGHQFPNYSSELNVNALLLGDSALYLCASSLGREKYFGPGTRLLVL.

The gene calls are TRBV2 and TRBJ1-3, with D tentatively TRBD1 (5 bases). Germline V gene lookup returns CDR1 SNHLY and CDR2 FYNNEI. This CDR3 has 16 residues. V lost 3 bases and J 2 bases, leaving 14 bases between the germline ends. CDR3 sequence: CASSDLGGRTGNTIYF. DNA for the CDR3: TGTGCCAGCAGTGATTTGGGGGGGAGGACTGGAAACACCATATATTTT. Full variable domain (remainder filled in from reference TRBV2 and TRBJ1-3): EPEVTQTPSHQVTQMGQEVILRCVPISNHLYFYWYRQILGQKVEFLVSFYNNEISEKSEIFDDQFSVERPDGSNFTLKIRSTKLEDSAMYFCASSDLGGRTGNTIYFGEGSWLTVV.

A few counts support this clone. The V and J genes are TRBV5-8 and TRBJ1-5; D gene unclear. Germline V gene lookup returns CDR1 SGHTS and CDR2 YDEGEE. The CDR3 totals 17 residues. With 1 base removed from V and 0 bases from J, the gap between germline ends came to 14 bases. CDR3 sequence reads: CASSLYIRSDSNQPQHF. The DNA of the CDR3 is TGTGCCAGCAGCTTGTATATCCGGAGTGATAGCAATCAGCCCCAGCATTTT.

The V and J genes are TRBV4-1 and TRBJ2-7; D might be TRBD2 (5 bases). V was pared by 1 base and J by 0 bases, with 10 bases between. Germline lookup yields CDR1 MGHRA and CDR2 YSYEKL. The CDR3 is 15 residues long. The CDR3 spells CASSQVASSSYEQYF. CDR3 nucleotides: TGCGCCAGCAGCCAAGTGGCTAGCAGCTCCTACGAGCAGTACTTC.

J is TRBJ1-1 and V is TRBV7-9; tentative D call: TRBD1 (5 bases). This CDR3 spans 13 amino acids. Looked up from germline, CDR1 is SEHNR and CDR2 is FQNEAQ (reference sequence). Deletions cut 6 bases from V and 4 bases from J, with 12 bases between. The CDR3 region is CASSYQGGTEAFF. CDR3 coding DNA: TGTGCCAGCAGTTACCAGGGAGGCACTGAAGCTTTCTTT.

The sample holds one count of this clone. The genes are TRBV4-2 and TRBJ2-1, with D possibly matching TRBD2 (6 bases). Germline-derived CDR1 and CDR2 are LGHNA and YNFKEQ. The CDR3 totals 15 residues. The V gene lost 4 bases and the J gene lost 0 bases, with 10 bases spanning the gap. This CDR3 reads CASSPGLLSYNEQFF. DNA of the CDR3: TGTGCCAGCAGCCCGGGACTCCTCTCCTACAATGAGCAGTTCTTC.

This clone was observed a few times. This chain connects TRBV30 to TRBJ1-1; TRBD1 is a possible D gene (5 bases). Germline-derived CDR1 and CDR2 are GTSNPN and SVGIG (reference sequence). Trimming pared 3 bases from V and 6 bases from J, leaving 17 bases between. This CDR3 has 14 amino acids. The CDR3 spells CAWRMTVRIPEAFF. The CDR3 nucleotides read TGTGCCTGGAGGATGACAGTACGTATCCCTGAAGCTTTCTTT.

The V gene is TRBV7-3, the J gene TRBJ2-1; a weak D match, TRBD2 (6 bases). The ends were cut back, 2 bases at V and 2 bases at J, with 10 bases in the middle. Germline V lookup: CDR1 SGHTA, CDR2 FQGTGA. This CDR3 has 15 residues. CDR3 nucleotide sequence: TGTGCCAGCAGCTTAGTAGCGGACCCCTACAATGAGCAGTTCTTC. Its translation is CASSLVADPYNEQFF.

The chain combines TRBV16 with TRBJ2-1, with a weak D call TRBD1 (5 bases). The germline CDR1 and CDR2 sequences are KGHSY and FQNENV. Trimming left V 4 bases short and J 4 bases short, with 17 bases between. The CDR3 consists of 16 residues. CDR3 in DNA: TGTGCCAGCAGCCGCCGACAAAGGGGCGCTTACAATGAGCAGTTCTTC. Residues: CASSRRQRGAYNEQFF.

The chain employs TRBV28 and TRBJ2-3, with TRBD2 matching 7 bases. The V gene's germline CDR1 is MDHEN and CDR2 SYDVKM. The CDR3 is 16 amino acids. V lost 2 bases, J lost 1 base, and 6 bases stayed unmatched. The chain's CDR3 is CASSLLAVSGTDTQYF. The CDR3 DNA sequence: TGTGCCAGCAGTTTACTAGCGGTTAGCGGCACAGATACGCAGTATTTT.

This chain connects TRBV6-1 to TRBJ2-5; 8 positions agree with TRBD2. The J call may be in error: the DNA end matches TRBJ2-7 better. The CDR3 is 18 amino acids. Germline-derived CDR1 and CDR2 are MNHNS and SASEGT. Here the CDR3 reads CASSEAPNNSGISYEQYF. The DNA of the CDR3 is TGTGCCAGCAGTGAAGCGCCCAATAATAGCGGGATCTCCTACGAGCAGTACTTC.

This chain uses TRBV10-1 with TRBJ2-7, with a possible D match to TRBD2 (5 bases). The CDR3 length is 13 residues. The V end lost 0 bases, the J end lost 12 bases, and 15 bases lay between the germline ends. Germline CDR1 is WNHNN and CDR2 is SYGVQD (reference sequence). The CDR3 nucleotides are TGCGCCAGCAGTGAGTCGATTGCCATGGAGGCGTACTTC. This codes for CASSESIAMEAYF.

This clone came up once. V is TRBV19 and J is TRBJ2-7; D is possibly TRBD2 (6 bases). Between the trimmed V and J ends, which lost 0 bases and 2 bases, there was a span of 8 bases. CDR3 length: 14 amino acids. Germline V lookup: CDR1 LNHDA, CDR2 SQIVND (reference sequence). CDR3 sequence: CASSIDGGTYEQYF. The CDR3 DNA reads as TGTGCCAGTAGTATAGATGGGGGGACCTACGAGCAGTACTTC.

V gene TRBV15 combines with J gene TRBJ1-5; D unresolved. V dropped 5 bases and J dropped 5 bases, with 10 bases sitting between them. The CDR3 is 13 residues long. CDR1 is LNHNV and CDR2 is YYDKDF in the germline V gene (reference sequence). The CDR3 sequence: CATSLAGYQPQHF. The CDR3 coding sequence is TGTGCCACCAGCCTAGCCGGCTATCAGCCCCAGCATTTT.

This clone was counted between two and nine times. The genes are TRBV12-5 and TRBJ2-7, with a tentative D call TRBD1 (6 bases). Deletions cut 1 base from V and 2 bases from J, with 21 bases between. CDR3 size: 18 residues. Germline assignment: CDR1 LGHNT and CDR2 FRNRAP. For the CDR3, the DNA is TGTGCTAGTGGTTTGGCAAAAATCCCAAGGGGGTTCACCTACGAGCAGTACTTC. Protein: CASGLAKIPRGFTYEQYF.

This clone was detected only a few times. The CDR3 region is CASSFDSARVEQYF. CDR3 in DNA: TGTGCCAGCAGTTTCGACAGCGCTCGGGTGGAGCAGTACTTC. This rearrangement joins TRBV28 to TRBJ2-7; the D gene is possibly TRBD1 (5 bases). Between the trimmed V and J ends, which lost 3 bases and 7 bases, there was a span of 16 bases. This CDR3 is built from 14 residues. Germline assignment: CDR1 MDHEN and CDR2 SYDVKM.

This chain joins TRBV18 and TRBJ2-7, with TRBD2 matching over 10 bases. J lost 4 bases, V lost 2 bases, and 14 bases had no gene match. CDR3 size: 18 residues. CDR1 and CDR2 (germline): KGHSH, LQKENI. The CDR3 nucleotides are TGTGCCAGCTCACCAGGATTAGCGGGAGGATCACCCTGGTACGAGCAGTACTTC. This translates into CASSPGLAGGSPWYEQYF. Full variable domain (remainder filled in from reference TRBV18 and TRBJ2-7): NAGVMQNPRHLVRRRGQEARLRCSPMKGHSHVYWYRQLPEEGLKFMVYLQKENIIDESGMPKERFSAEFPKEGPSILRIQQVVRGDSAAYFCASSPGLAGGSPWYEQYFGPGTRLTVT.

This clone was found a few times. The V call is TRBV11-3, the J call TRBJ2-1, with 8 bases lining up with TRBD2. The CDR3 covers 16 residues. Germline CDR1 and CDR2: SGHNT and YENEEA. Trimming removed 4 bases from V and 4 bases from J; junction bases left unmatched: 9. CDR3 sequence: CASSSPGGRKYNEQFF. CDR3 coding DNA: TGTGCCAGCAGCTCACCGGGCGGGAGGAAGTACAATGAGCAGTTCTTC.

This clone has more than one count but fewer than ten. The genes are TRBV7-6 and TRBJ1-3; no reliable D call. The germline CDR1 and CDR2 sequences are SGHVS and FNYEAQ. V lost 5 bases and J lost 5, with 13 bases in between. This CDR3 has 14 residues. The CDR3 sequence: CASSGGGSRNTIYF. CDR3 coding DNA: TGTGCCAGCAGCGGAGGAGGGTCGCGAAACACCATATATTTT. Complete variable domain (other parts from reference TRBV7-6 and TRBJ1-3): GAGVSQSPRYKVTKRGQDVALRCDPISGHVSLYWYRQALGQGPEFLTYFNYEAQQDKSGLPNDRFSAERPEGSISTLTIQRTEQRDSAMYRCASSGGGSRNTIYFGEGSWLTVV.

The genes are TRBV7-8 and TRBJ1-1, with D uncertain. Deletions cut 5 bases from V and 1 base from J, with 11 bases between. CDR1 and CDR2 from the germline V gene are SGHVS and FQNEAQ. The CDR3 has 14 residues. The CDR3, as DNA: TGTGCCAGCAGCGTCAGTACCCGGAACACTGAAGCTTTCTTT. Translating gives CASSVSTRNTEAFF. Full variable domain (rest looked up from reference TRBV7-8 and TRBJ1-1): GAGVSQSPRYKVAKRGQDVALRCDPISGHVSLFWYQQALGQGPEFLTYFQNEAQLDKSGLPSDRFFAERPEGSVSTLKIQRTQQEDSAVYLCASSVSTRNTEAFFGQGTRLTVV.

This clone was counted a single time. The chain links TRBV19 to TRBJ1-1, with 9 bases aligning to TRBD1. The CDR3 runs to 12 residues. The germline V gene has CDR1 LNHDA and CDR2 SQIVND (reference sequence). The V gene end was trimmed by 8 bases and the J gene end by 5 bases; junction bases not matched to a gene: 3. The chain's CDR3 is CASGTGNTEAFF. DNA of the CDR3: TGTGCCAGTGGGACAGGGAATACTGAAGCTTTCTTT.

This clone has just one count. The CDR3 bases are TGTGCCAGCAGTTCCGGGACAGCTAACTATGGCTACACCTTC. Translation: CASSSGTANYGYTF. The gene calls are TRBV28 and TRBJ1-2; 7 positions match TRBD1. After removal of 4 bases from V and 0 bases from J, the junction contained 2 bases not matched to a gene. The CDR3 is 14 residues long. CDR1 and CDR2 from the germline V gene are MDHEN and SYDVKM.

V gene TRBV5-1 combines with J gene TRBJ2-1; 11 bases match TRBD1. Germline-derived CDR1 and CDR2 are SGHRS and YFSETQ. The V segment lost 8 bases and the J segment 6 bases; nucleotides outside the gene matches: 4. There are 13 residues in the CDR3. The CDR3 loop reads CASGTGGGNEQFF. Written as DNA, the CDR3 is TGCGCCAGTGGGACAGGGGGAGGCAATGAGCAGTTCTTC.

The rearrangement joins TRBV30 to TRBJ2-1, with 9 bases fitting TRBD2. The V segment lost 2 bases and the J segment 7 bases; nucleotides outside the gene matches: 9. This CDR3 region has 15 residues. Germline assignment: CDR1 GTSNPN and CDR2 SVGIG (reference sequence). The CDR3, as DNA: TGTGCCTGGAGTAGGCGGGGGGGCCTCAATAATGAGCAGTTCTTC. This gives the protein CAWSRRGGLNNEQFF.

The V gene is TRBV2, the J gene TRBJ1-5, with D tentatively TRBD1 (6 bases). Germline CDR1 and CDR2: SNHLY and FYNNEI. V was pared by 6 bases and J by 1 base, with 16 bases between. The CDR3 covers 16 residues. CDR3 sequence reads: CASSATGIGSNQPQHF. CDR3 coding DNA: TGTGCCAGCAGCGCCACAGGGATCGGGAGCAATCAGCCCCAGCATTTT.

This clone was seen only a few times. The chain joins TRBV2 to TRBJ2-1; D uncertain. In germline, CDR1 is SNHLY, CDR2 FYNNEI. Trimming shortened V by 6 bases and J by 7 bases, and 4 bases separated the two germline ends. This CDR3 is 10 amino acids long. CDR3 in DNA: TGTGCCAGCAGCCATAATGAGCAGTTCTTC. Translation gives CASSHNEQFF.

This chain uses TRBV4-1 with TRBJ2-2, with 9 bases matching TRBD1. Germline CDR1 and CDR2: MGHRA and YSYEKL. V was pared by 1 base and J by 5 bases, with 5 bases of the junction left unmatched. The CDR3 covers 16 residues. CDR3 bases: TGCGCCAGCAGCCAAGTTCTAGGACAGGGGACCGGGGAGCTGTTTTTT. Translating gives CASSQVLGQGTGELFF.